This paragraph reports one TCR beta chain. This entry belongs to a study of cytomegalovirus exposure and HLA in healthy donors. The primer mix had 60 Vbeta and 13 Jbeta primers. The repertoire was sequenced with immunoSEQ multiplex PCR; TCRdb's copy has only in-frame clones and lacks some. The sample consists of 100,000 or so clones, around 80% of them appearing once. There were likely unrecorded immune exposures, though donors were nominally healthy when sampled. Trimming cost V 3 bases and J 6 bases; bases outside gene matches: 9. CDR3 length: 14 amino acids. Germline assignment: CDR1 SGDLS and CDR2 YYNGEE.

What was sequenced was PBMCs. The chain uses TRBV9 and TRBJ2-7; 7 nucleotides match TRBD1. This TCR derives from a male donor in good health and CMV-seropositive. DNA for the CDR3: TGTGCCAGCAGCGAAAACAGGGGCGTGGGCGAGCAGTACTTC. Protein sequence: CASSENRGVGEQYF.